This T cell receptor (beta chain) comes out of a study of response to subunit inactivated influenza vaccine. Study-wide findings and caveats: It was suggested by the authors that few new T cells are recruited by each seasonal influenza vaccination.

One entry per CDR3 protein, called by TCRdb with MiXCR from the RT-PCR reads. This table holds roughly 650,000 distinct CDR3 sequences, approximately 15% found once. The CDR3 is made up of 11 amino acids. This clonotype was picked up many times. Antigen: not known. Mismatch with germline at one junction end may stem from a read error. The chain uses TRBV12-3 or TRBV12-4 and TRBJ2-7, with D hard to call. The sequence was collected from a man aged 50 to 60 who received an inactivated influenza vaccine. The sample here was PBMCs from blood, taken 14 to 15 days before vaccination. CDR3 in amino acids: CASSLDGPSFF. The CDR3 region has the DNA TGTGCCAGCAGTTTGGACGGACCATCCTTCTTC.